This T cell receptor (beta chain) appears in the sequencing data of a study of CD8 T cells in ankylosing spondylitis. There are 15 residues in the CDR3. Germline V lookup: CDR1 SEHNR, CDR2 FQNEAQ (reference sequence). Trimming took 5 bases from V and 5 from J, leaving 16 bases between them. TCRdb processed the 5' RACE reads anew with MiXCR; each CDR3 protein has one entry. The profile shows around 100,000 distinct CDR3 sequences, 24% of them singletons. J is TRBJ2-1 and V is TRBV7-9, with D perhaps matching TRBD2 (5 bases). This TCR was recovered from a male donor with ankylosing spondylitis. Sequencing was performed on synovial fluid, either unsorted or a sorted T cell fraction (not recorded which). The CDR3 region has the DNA TGTGCCAGCAGCAACCGGGCCACGCGGGACAATGAGCAGTTCTTC. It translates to CASSNRATRDNEQFF.